Listed here are 29 T cell receptor beta chains from one sample, sequenced in a study of control samples from healthy donors and cancer patients. This table comes from immunoSEQ multiplex PCR, and its TCRdb copy is limited to in-frame clones, with some not included. This repertoire shows about 50,000 clones, approximately 93% found once; its top ten account for 23%. Material: PBMCs. These receptors were obtained from a woman aged 50 to 65 with head and neck cancer.

This clone was observed once. CDR3 protein: CASSVGTSGSYEQYF. In DNA form, the CDR3 reads TGTGCCAGCAGCGTAGGGACTAGCGGGAGCTACGAGCAGTACTTC. The chain carries TRBV9 and TRBJ2-7; TRBD2 matches 13 bases. Germline CDR1 reads SGDLS; CDR2 reads YYNGEE. There are 15 residues in the CDR3. Trimming at V came to 0 bases and at J to 3 bases, leaving 0 bases not matched to a gene.

The chain has TRBV4-2 and TRBJ2-7; TRBD2 aligns across 13 bases. CDR1 and CDR2 (germline): LGHNA, YNFKEQ. V lost 5 bases, J lost 4 bases, and 14 bases stayed unmatched. There are 18 residues in the CDR3. The CDR3 DNA sequence: TGTGCCAGCAGCGCAAAGGGTGGACTAGCGGGAGTAATGTACGAGCAGTACTTC. Amino acid sequence: CASSAKGGLAGVMYEQYF.

This rearrangement joins TRBV4-2 to TRBJ2-5; no firm D call. The CDR3 runs 15 residues. V was pared by 0 bases and J by 5 bases, with 13 bases between. Germline values: CDR1 LGHNA, CDR2 YNFKEQ. This chain's CDR3 is CASSQDAPTGETQYF. The DNA of the CDR3 is TGTGCCAGCAGCCAAGATGCTCCCACTGGGGAGACCCAGTACTTC.

The chain couples TRBV11-3 to TRBJ2-1, with TRBD1 matching 9 bases. The CDR3 length is 14 residues. Germline V gene lookup returns CDR1 SGHNT and CDR2 YENEEA. V was clipped by 4 bases and J by 9 bases; unmatched bases: 7. The CDR3 sequence: CASSSGQGGSEQFF. DNA for the CDR3: TGTGCCAGCAGCTCGGGACAGGGAGGGAGTGAGCAGTTCTTC.

This chain joins TRBV9 and TRBJ1-4; the D gene is possibly TRBD1 (5 bases). V was trimmed by 3 bases and J by 0 bases, leaving 12 bases between them. The germline CDR1 and CDR2 sequences are SGDLS and YYNGEE. The CDR3 spans 16 residues. CDR3 bases: TGTGCCAGCAGCGCCCTTGACAGCTCAACTAATGAAAAACTGTTTTTT. Protein: CASSALDSSTNEKLFF.

This sequence joins TRBV28 and TRBJ1-5; the match to TRBD1 covers 7 bases. CDR1 and CDR2 from the germline V gene are MDHEN and SYDVKM. After removal of 8 bases from V and 0 bases from J, the junction contained 7 bases not matched to a gene. CDR3 length: 15 residues. This CDR3 is CASGTVIDSNQPQHF. CDR3 DNA: TGTGCCAGCGGGACAGTTATCGATAGCAATCAGCCCCAGCATTTT.

This chain links TRBV28 with TRBJ2-5; 8 bases are shared with TRBD1. Trimming removed 6 bases from V and 4 bases from J; junction bases left unmatched: 10. Germline V lookup: CDR1 MDHEN, CDR2 SYDVKM. This CDR3 has 15 residues. The DNA for the CDR3 is TGTGCCAGCAGACTCAAAAGACAGGGGAGAGAGACCCAGTACTTC. The encoded protein is CASRLKRQGRETQYF.

The rearrangement uses TRBV19 and TRBJ1-1; D gene ambiguous. The germline V gene encodes CDR1 LNHDA and CDR2 SQIVND (reference sequence). CDR3 length: 13 amino acids. The germline V and J ends were trimmed by 1 base and 5 bases, with 8 bases remaining between them. CDR3 sequence (DNA): TGTGCCAGTAGTATAGTGGATTCGACTGAAGCTTTCTTT. Amino acids: CASSIVDSTEAFF. Full variable domain (rest looked up from reference TRBV19 and TRBJ1-1): DGGITQSPKYLFRKEGQNVTLSCEQNLNHDAMYWYRQDPGQGLRLIYYSQIVNDFQKGDIAEGYSVSREKKESFPLTVTSAQKNPTAFYLCASSIVDSTEAFFGQGTRLTVV.

The chain combines TRBV27 with TRBJ2-7; 7 nucleotides match TRBD1. From germline, CDR1 is MNHEY and CDR2 SMNVEV (reference sequence). Trimming took 5 bases from V and 2 from J; bases not matched to a gene: 6. The CDR3 has 14 residues. This CDR3 is CASSPRGSPYEQYF. The CDR3 nucleotides are TGTGCCAGCAGTCCCAGGGGGTCTCCCTACGAGCAGTACTTC.

The chain links TRBV2 to TRBJ1-1, with D unresolved. The germline gives CDR1 SNHLY, CDR2 FYNNEI. V lost 2 bases, J lost 4 bases, and 11 bases lay in between. CDR3 length: 14 residues. CDR3 sequence reads: CASSENALGTEAFF. The DNA of the CDR3 is TGTGCCAGCAGTGAAAACGCCTTGGGCACTGAAGCTTTCTTT.

This chain connects TRBV19 to TRBJ2-1, with D uncertain. This CDR3 has 15 residues. Germline loops: CDR1 LNHDA, CDR2 SQIVND (reference sequence). V lost 2 bases and J 3 bases, leaving 11 bases between the germline ends. The CDR3 is CASSIFQDGYNEQFF. In DNA, the CDR3 is TGTGCCAGTAGTATATTTCAGGACGGCTACAATGAGCAGTTCTTC. Full variable domain (missing parts from reference TRBV19 and TRBJ2-1): DGGITQSPKYLFRKEGQNVTLSCEQNLNHDAMYWYRQDPGQGLRLIYYSQIVNDFQKGDIAEGYSVSREKKESFPLTVTSAQKNPTAFYLCASSIFQDGYNEQFFGPGTRLTVL.

The chain couples TRBV6-1 to TRBJ1-1, with 8 positions matching TRBD1. Germline V CDR1 and CDR2: MNHNS, SASEGT. With 4 bases clipped from V and 5 bases from J, the junction kept 15 bases outside the gene matches. This CDR3 has 17 amino acids. The CDR3 DNA reads TGTGCCAGCAGTGGGCAAGGGACAGGAAGAGGATTGACTGAAGCTTTCTTT. It translates to CASSGQGTGRGLTEAFF.

The chain has TRBV6-5 and TRBJ2-7, with unresolved D. The V end lost 5 bases, the J end lost 0 bases, and 14 bases lay between the germline ends. This CDR3 is built from 15 residues. Germline V gene sequence: CDR1 MNHEY, CDR2 SVGAGI. CDR3 coding DNA: TGTGCCAGCAGTATTGACGGTGCCTTCTCCTACGAGCAGTACTTC. Its protein product is CASSIDGAFSYEQYF.

The rearrangement uses TRBV12-3 or TRBV12-4 and TRBJ1-4, with D possibly TRBD1 on 5 matching bases. This CDR3 is built from 13 residues. Trimming cost V 5 bases and J 4 bases, with 8 bases left between them. The CDR3 sequence is CASSPGGNEKLFF. In nucleotides, the CDR3 is TGTGCCAGCAGTCCCGGGGGTAATGAAAAACTGTTTTTT.

The chain carries TRBV30 and TRBJ1-1; 8 bases align to TRBD1. CDR1 is GTSNPN, CDR2 SVGIG, per germline (reference sequence). This CDR3 is built from 13 residues. The V gene end was trimmed by 0 bases and the J gene end by 4 bases; junction bases not matched to a gene: 1. The CDR3 sequence: CAWSVTGGTEAFF. The CDR3 DNA follows: TGTGCCTGGAGTGTAACAGGGGGCACTGAAGCTTTCTTT.

The chain couples TRBV21-1 to TRBJ2-3; the table assigns TRBD2, which was not confirmed against the DNA. TRBV21-1 is shown as a pseudogene. This CDR3 comprises 17 residues. CDR3 protein: CASSKVSGRAGGDTQYF. For the CDR3, the DNA is TGTGCCAGCAGCAAAGTTAGCGGGAGGGCCGGGGGAGATACGCAGTATTTT.

The genes are TRBV5-1 and TRBJ1-4, with 10 bases that match TRBD1. The junction had 2 bases not matched to a gene; V was cut back by 0 bases and J by 6 bases. Germline-derived CDR1 and CDR2 are SGHRS and YFSETQ. The CDR3 extends over 15 amino acids. This CDR3 is CASSLAGTGDEKLFF. Written as DNA, the CDR3 is TGCGCCAGCAGCTTGGCCGGGACAGGGGATGAAAAACTGTTTTTT.

J is TRBJ2-7 and V is TRBV2; 10 bases line up with TRBD1. CDR3 size: 15 residues. V was clipped by 5 bases and J by 5 bases; unmatched bases: 9. Germline values: CDR1 SNHLY, CDR2 FYNNEI. CDR3 DNA sequence: TGTGCCAGCAGTCCCGGGGACAGGGGAATCCACGAGCAGTACTTC. Its translation is CASSPGDRGIHEQYF.

The V gene is TRBV9, the J gene TRBJ1-3; the match to TRBD1 covers 8 bases. Germline V gene sequence: CDR1 SGDLS, CDR2 YYNGEE. The V segment lost 3 bases and the J segment 4 bases; nucleotides outside the gene matches: 9. This CDR3 contains 16 residues. Written as DNA, the CDR3 is TGTGCCAGCAGCGGCGGACAGGGAAGGGCCGGAAACACCATATATTTT. This sequence encodes CASSGGQGRAGNTIYF. Drawing the rest from reference TRBV9 and TRBJ1-3, the complete variable domain is DSGVTQTPKHLITATGQRVTLRCSPRSGDLSVYWYQQSLDQGLQFLIQYYNGEERAKGNILERFSAQQFPDLHSELNLSSLELGDSALYFCASSGGQGRAGNTIYFGEGSWLTVV.

This sequence joins TRBV24-1 and TRBJ1-5; 8 nucleotides align to TRBD1. J lost 3 bases, V lost 4 bases, and 4 bases had no gene match. The CDR3 spans 15 residues. Germline V CDR1 and CDR2: KGHDR, SFDVKD. CDR3 loop: CATSDGQGLNQPQHF. CDR3 bases: TGTGCCACCAGTGACGGACAGGGCCTCAATCAGCCCCAGCATTTT.

The J gene is TRBJ1-2, the V gene TRBV30; D is perhaps TRBD1 (6 bases). The CDR3 is 13 amino acids. The germline CDR1 and CDR2 sequences are GTSNPN and SVGIG (reference sequence). V shed 2 bases and J shed 2 bases, with 9 bases lying between them. The CDR3 protein is CAWSRGGNYGYTF. CDR3 DNA sequence: TGTGCCTGGAGTAGAGGGGGGAACTATGGCTACACCTTC.

J is TRBJ2-5 and V is TRBV29-1, with a weak D call TRBD1 (6 bases). The CDR3 has 15 residues. V was shortened by 4 bases and J by 3 bases, with 18 bases between the two germline ends. The germline V gene encodes CDR1 SQVTM and CDR2 ANQGSEA. In DNA, the CDR3 is TGCAGCGTTGCACCCCTCTCCGGACAGAAAGAGACCCAGTACTTC. As protein: CSVAPLSGQKETQYF.

The rearrangement uses TRBV9 and TRBJ1-2, with D possibly matching TRBD1 (5 bases). V lost 7 bases to trimming and J lost 6 bases, with 19 bases between them. The CDR3 covers 14 residues. Germline V lookup: CDR1 SGDLS, CDR2 YYNGEE. This chain's CDR3 is CASSEVVGEDGYTF. CDR3 nucleotide sequence: TGTGCCAGCTCAGAGGTCGTAGGGGAGGATGGCTACACCTTC.

V is TRBV19 and J is TRBJ2-1; TRBD2 aligns across 11 bases. CDR3 length: 15 residues. CDR1 and CDR2 (germline): LNHDA, SQIVND (reference sequence). V lost 1 base to trimming and J lost 8 bases; unmatched junction nucleotides: 4. DNA for the CDR3: TGTGCCAGTAGTATAGGACTAGCGGGACAGGATGAGCAGTTCTTC. Translating it yields CASSIGLAGQDEQFF.

This clone was seen only once. The chain uses TRBV5-4 and TRBJ1-2; D possibly corresponds to TRBD1 (6 bases). Germline assignment: CDR1 SGHNT and CDR2 YYREEE (reference sequence). The CDR3 contains 13 residues. The V and J ends lost 2 bases and 4 bases respectively, with 9 bases between them. The CDR3 protein is CASSFGQLYGYTF. The CDR3 nucleotides read TGTGCCAGCAGCTTCGGACAGCTCTATGGCTACACCTTC.

The V call is TRBV7-6, the J call TRBJ1-1; the D gene is possibly TRBD1 (6 bases). Germline CDR1 SGHVS, CDR2 FNYEAQ. The CDR3 contains 14 residues. V lost 5 bases, J lost 1 base, and 11 bases lay in between. CDR3 DNA sequence: TGTGCCAGCAGCCTTCAGACAGGGAACACTGAAGCTTTCTTT. This gives the protein CASSLQTGNTEAFF.

The chain employs TRBV5-6 and TRBJ2-5; 16 nucleotides align to TRBD2. The germline CDR1 and CDR2 sequences are SGHDT and YYEEEE. The CDR3 sequence is 16 residues long. The ends lost 4 bases at V and 4 bases at J; junction bases unmatched: 4. CDR3 in DNA: TGTGCCAGCAGCGCGGGACTAGCGGGGGGGCGAGAGACCCAGTACTTC. It is translated as CASSAGLAGGRETQYF. Using reference TRBV5-6 and TRBJ2-5 for the parts outside the CDR3, the full variable domain is DAGVTQSPTHLIKTRGQQVTLRCSPKSGHDTVSWYQQALGQGPQFIFQYYEEEERQRGNFPDRFSGHQFPNYSSELNVNALLLGDSALYLCASSAGLAGGRETQYFGPGTRLLVL.

The chain employs TRBV5-1 and TRBJ2-6; 9 nucleotides line up with TRBD1. This CDR3 has 16 residues. Germline lookup yields CDR1 SGHRS and CDR2 YFSETQ. J gave up 0 bases and V 4 bases, and 2 bases lay outside the gene matches. This CDR3 is CASSGQGRSGANVLTF. CDR3 DNA: TGCGCCAGCAGCGGACAGGGGCGCTCTGGGGCCAACGTCCTGACTTTC. Full variable domain (rest looked up from reference TRBV5-1 and TRBJ2-6): KAGVTQTPRYLIKTRGQQVTLSCSPISGHRSVSWYQQTPGQGLQFLFEYFSETQRNKGNFPGRFSGRQFSNSRSEMNVSTLELGDSALYLCASSGQGRSGANVLTFGAGSRLTVL.

V is TRBV30 and J is TRBJ2-7; perhaps D is TRBD1 or TRBD2 (5 bases each). The CDR3 loop spans 14 amino acids. The germline V and J ends were trimmed by 7 bases and 4 bases, with 20 bases remaining between them. The germline V gene encodes CDR1 GTSNPN and CDR2 SVGIG (reference sequence). The CDR3 loop reads CAYSPGPAIYEQYF. CDR3 bases: TGTGCCTACTCACCGGGACCAGCGATATACGAGCAGTACTTC.